These 3 T cell receptor beta chains share one sample of origin, sequenced in a study of T cell repertoires in cytomegalovirus infection. MiXCR, run by TCRdb on the reads, gives a single entry per CDR3 protein. The data contain 500,000 or so distinct CDR3 sequences, about 15% of them seen just once; the ten biggest clones take up roughly a quarter. Material: CD8+ T cells from PBMCs. Receptors were obtained from a human donor in good health (CMV status not recorded). Some clones in this sample may be carry-over from other donors' samples.

The table lists this clonotype with a few counts. The J gene is TRBJ1-3, the V gene TRBV11-2; D remains unclear. CDR3 size: 15 residues. Germline-derived CDR1 and CDR2 are SGHAT and FQNNGV. V lost 11 bases, J lost 3 bases, and 20 bases lay in between. The CDR3 protein is CAGRRGPFFGNTIYF. DNA of the CDR3: TGTGCCGGCCGGCGCGGACCCTTCTTTGGAAACACCATATATTTT.

This clonotype occurred many times. The rearrangement joins TRBV5-1 to TRBJ2-1, with 11 bases identical to TRBD2. Losses at the gene ends were 1 base for V and 5 bases for J; bases not matched to a gene: 2. CDR1 and CDR2 from the germline V gene are SGHRS and YFSETQ. CDR3 length: 15 residues. Here the CDR3 reads CASSLRLAGNNEQFF. CDR3 DNA sequence: TGCGCCAGCAGCTTGCGACTAGCGGGAAACAATGAGCAGTTCTTC.

V and J are TRBV2 and TRBJ2-1; 15 bases fit TRBD2. V trimming: 8 bases; J trimming: 1 base; junction bases outside the gene matches: 9. Germline CDR1 and CDR2: SNHLY and FYNNEI. The CDR3 totals 18 residues. Here the CDR3 reads CASVPGLAGGSSYNEQFF. The CDR3 coding sequence is TGTGCCAGCGTTCCGGGACTAGCGGGGGGCAGTTCCTACAATGAGCAGTTCTTC.